This T cell receptor (beta chain) was observed in a study of control samples from healthy donors and cancer patients. Method: immunoSEQ multiplex PCR; TCRdb's copy keeps in-frame clones and lacks some. The repertoire holds about 160,000 clones, about 95% seen once, with around 13% in the top ten. This CDR3 has 16 amino acids. V shed 2 bases and J 1 base; nucleotides not matched to a gene: 4. Per the germline V gene, CDR1 is KGHSH and CDR2 is LQKENI. The origin of this receptor is a man aged 60-69 years with colorectal cancer. Sequenced material: PBMCs. The chain couples TRBV18 to TRBJ1-3; TRBD1 matches at 8 bases. The CDR3 nucleotides are TGTGCCAGCTCACCAGTCCAGGGGGCTTCTGGAAACACCATATATTTT. Encoded protein: CASSPVQGASGNTIYF.